These T cell receptor beta chains were read from a single sample in a study of T cell repertoires in cytomegalovirus infection. No cognate antigen is known for these TCRs. TCRdb passed the reads through MiXCR, listing each CDR3 protein once. The sample lists some 500,000 distinct CDR3 sequences, 33% occurring once. The sample was cultured PBMCs, taken from culture after CMV antigen stimulation. Receptors originate from a human donor in good health (CMV status not recorded). Some clones in this sample may be carry-over from other donors' samples. CDR3s include the opening cysteine and the closing phenylalanine or tryptophan.

J,V,CDR3
TRBJ1-1,TRBV7-2,CASSWRPELAAFF
TRBJ2-4,TRBV27,CASSRGGVAKNIQYF
TRBJ2-7,TRBV5-4,CASSSPGRPTNEQYF
TRBJ2-1,TRBV4-3,CASSQDTSFVTEQFF
TRBJ1-1,TRBV15,CATSRDKVSPNTEAFF
TRBJ2-1,TRBV7-2,CASSLPGGRRDDEQFF
TRBJ2-5,TRBV6-2/TRBV6-3,CASTSGEVQETQYF
TRBJ2-2,TRBV11-3,CASSLVVGRDTGELFF
TRBJ1-2,TRBV7-2,CASNDRRDYGYTF
TRBJ2-1,TRBV5-1,CASTERTYNEQFF
TRBJ2-3,TRBV4-2,CASSQSVDTQYF
TRBJ2-2,TRBV6-1,CASTALAGGPKGELFF
TRBJ2-7,TRBV7-2,CASSLFGVAGGPYEQYF
TRBJ1-2,TRBV6-2/TRBV6-3,CASKRLDYGYTF
TRBJ2-1,TRBV6-1,CASSRMGPGSSYNEQFF
TRBJ2-1,TRBV20-1,CSVPHPYQGYNEQFF
TRBJ1-6,TRBV25-1,CASSELLNSPLHF
TRBJ1-6,TRBV7-2,CASSLSYSPLHF
TRBJ2-3,TRBV27,CASSSPARTTDTQYF
TRBJ2-1,TRBV7-4,CASSPRGASGSSTEQFF
TRBJ1-1,TRBV11-2,CASSPSPLNTEAFF
TRBJ2-1,TRBV29-1,CSVEAAGGQFF
TRBJ1-5,TRBV19,CATRSGSSNQPQHF
TRBJ2-3,TRBV9,CASSPVGGPDTQYF
TRBJ2-5,TRBV2,CASSRRSGKMGETQYF
TRBJ2-2,TRBV27,CASSPGRGGGELFF
TRBJ1-1,TRBV5-1,CASSQTGTGLNTEAFF
TRBJ2-7,TRBV7-4,CASSPREALSYEQYF
TRBJ2-6,TRBV7-3,CASTQTGANVLTF
TRBJ2-3,TRBV20-1,CSPRREGVDTQYF
TRBJ2-2,TRBV27,CASSTHRARGAGELFF
TRBJ2-3,TRBV6-5,CASTAGVVADTQYF
TRBJ2-7,TRBV20-1,CSARTGGTYEQYF